This T cell receptor (beta chain) was retrieved from a study of blood T cell repertoires in COVID-19. Study overall: From the United States, Italy and Spain came samples of acute and convalescent COVID-19. T cells, B-cell-depleted T cells, or PBMCs supplied cDNA or gDNA.

This CDR3 is built from 15 residues. With 4 bases removed from V and 2 bases from J, the gap between germline ends came to 14 bases. The germline V gene encodes CDR1 MNHEY and CDR2 SMNVEV (reference sequence). Study processing details: Reference gene primer amplification in the assay estimated nucleated cell counts. Using immunoSEQ multiplex PCR, the repertoire was profiled, and TCRdb retains in-frame clones only, with some absent. That table gives V, J and clone size, and the DNA gave D and trimming. The sample shows hundreds of thousands of clones, more than 80% of them seen only once. What was sequenced was peripheral blood. J is TRBJ1-1 and V is TRBV27; D perhaps matches TRBD1 (5 bases). The origin of this receptor is a woman in her late teens or twenties with acute or convalescent COVID-19. In DNA form, the CDR3 reads TGTGCCAGCAGTTGGGGCGGGGCGGAAAACACTGAAGCTTTCTTT. Translated: CASSWGGAENTEAFF.